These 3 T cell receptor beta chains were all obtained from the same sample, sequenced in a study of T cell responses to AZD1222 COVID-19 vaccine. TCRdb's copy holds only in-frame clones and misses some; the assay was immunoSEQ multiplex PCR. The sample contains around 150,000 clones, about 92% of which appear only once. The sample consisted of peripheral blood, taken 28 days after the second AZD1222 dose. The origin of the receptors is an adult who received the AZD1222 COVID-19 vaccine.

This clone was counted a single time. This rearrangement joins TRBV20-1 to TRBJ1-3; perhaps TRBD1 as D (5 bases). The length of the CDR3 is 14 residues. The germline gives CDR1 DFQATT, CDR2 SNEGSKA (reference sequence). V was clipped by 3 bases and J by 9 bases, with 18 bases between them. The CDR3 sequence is CSASGPGEVGTIYF. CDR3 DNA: TGCAGTGCTAGTGGGCCGGGGGAGGTAGGCACCATATATTTT.

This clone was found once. The CDR3 coding sequence is TGTGCCAGCACCGACAGGGGGTTAAACTATGGCTACACCTTC. Amino acid sequence: CASTDRGLNYGYTF. J is TRBJ1-2 and V is TRBV6-5; the match to TRBD1 covers 9 bases. Per germline, CDR1 MNHEY and CDR2 SVGAGI. CDR3 size: 14 residues. The V gene end was trimmed by 7 bases and the J gene end by 2 bases; junction bases not matched to a gene: 5.

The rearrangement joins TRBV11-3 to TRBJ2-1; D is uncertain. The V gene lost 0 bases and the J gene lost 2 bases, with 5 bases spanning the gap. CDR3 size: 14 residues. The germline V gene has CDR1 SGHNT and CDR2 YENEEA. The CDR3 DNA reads TGTGCCAGCAGCTTAGAGAGCCCCTACAATGAGCAGTTCTTC. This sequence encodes CASSLESPYNEQFF. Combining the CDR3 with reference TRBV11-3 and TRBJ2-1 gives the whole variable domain EAGVVQSPRYKIIEKKQPVAFWCNPISGHNTLYWYLQNLGQGPELLIRYENEEAVDDSQLPKDRFSAERLKGVDSTLKIQPAELGDSAVYLCASSLESPYNEQFFGPGTRLTVL.